Listed here are 18 T cell receptor beta chains from one sample, sequenced in a study of blood T cell repertoires in COVID-19. Some clones are missing from TCRdb's copy, which holds only in-frame ones; the method was immunoSEQ multiplex PCR. The table records 350,000 to 450,000 clones, about nine tenths of them present only once. Sequencing was done on a sample of PBMCs or T cells enriched from blood (not recorded which). The source of these receptors is a woman aged 25 to 45 who had recovered from COVID-19.

This chain links TRBV7-8 with TRBJ2-7; a possible D gene is TRBD1 (5 bases). V lost 4 bases, J lost 1 base, and 8 bases lay in between. CDR3 size: 13 residues. Germline CDR1 reads SGHVS; CDR2 reads FQNEAQ. DNA of the CDR3: TGTGCCAGCAGCTCCGACAGATCCTACGAGCAGTACTTC. As protein: CASSSDRSYEQYF. The full variable domain, its missing parts supplied by reference TRBV7-8 and TRBJ2-7, is GAGVSQSPRYKVAKRGQDVALRCDPISGHVSLFWYQQALGQGPEFLTYFQNEAQLDKSGLPSDRFFAERPEGSVSTLKIQRTQQEDSAVYLCASSSDRSYEQYFGPGTRLTVT.

This chain uses TRBV12-3 or TRBV12-4 with TRBJ2-3; D call uncertain. Between the trimmed V and J ends, which lost 6 bases and 5 bases, there was a span of 9 bases. The CDR3 totals 12 residues. The CDR3 region is CASSPSLDTQYF. DNA of the CDR3: TGTGCCAGCAGCCCTTCCCTAGATACGCAGTATTTT.

This clone was recorded only once. V gene TRBV7-8 combines with J gene TRBJ2-7; TRBD2 aligns across 8 bases. The CDR3 has 13 amino acids. In germline, CDR1 is SGHVS, CDR2 FQNEAQ. V was clipped by 8 bases and J by 0 bases; unmatched bases: 3. The CDR3 nucleotides read TGTGCCAGCGTACGGGGGGGCTCCTACGAGCAGTACTTC. Translation gives CASVRGGSYEQYF.

This chain links TRBV30 with TRBJ2-1, with 8 bases matching TRBD2. Trimming took 3 bases from V and 5 from J; bases not matched to a gene: 12. Germline V CDR1 and CDR2: GTSNPN, SVGIG (reference sequence). The CDR3 length is 16 residues. The CDR3 region has the DNA TGTGCCTGGAGGAGGACTAGCCCTGGATATGACAATGAGCAGTTCTTC. Translated: CAWRRTSPGYDNEQFF.

The V and J genes are TRBV15 and TRBJ2-7, with 8 bases matching TRBD2. This CDR3 spans 14 amino acids. The V gene's germline CDR1 is LNHNV and CDR2 YYDKDF (reference sequence). After removal of 1 base from V and 4 bases from J, the junction contained 3 bases not matched to a gene. In DNA form, the CDR3 reads TGTGCCACCAGCAGAGCCGGGACTAGGTACGAGCAGTACTTC. Its protein is CATSRAGTRYEQYF.

This clone was seen a single time. The rearrangement uses TRBV5-1 and TRBJ2-1; TRBD2 matches 14 bases. Trimming removed 3 bases from V and 4 bases from J; junction bases left unmatched: 6. CDR3 size: 17 residues. CDR1 is SGHRS, CDR2 YFSETQ, per germline. This CDR3 reads CASSSGLAGGQYNEQFF. The CDR3 DNA is TGCGCCAGCAGCTCTGGACTAGCGGGAGGCCAATACAATGAGCAGTTCTTC.

In DNA, the CDR3 is TGTGCCAGCTCACCAAAAGAAGGACAGGGGGGGTATGGCTACACCTTC. Translated, it gives CASSPKEGQGGYGYTF. The chain has TRBV18 and TRBJ1-2; 10 bases match TRBD1. With V trimmed by 2 bases and J by 5 bases, 8 bases remained unmatched. The CDR3 length is 16 residues. Germline V gene data show CDR1 as KGHSH and CDR2 as LQKENI.

Concerning this clone: The sample contains more than one DNA sequence encoding this CDR3. The V gene is TRBV18, the J gene TRBJ2-5; D gene ambiguous. CDR1 and CDR2 (germline): KGHSH, LQKENI. Deletions cut 3 bases from V and 0 bases from J, with 2 bases between. The CDR3 loop spans 12 amino acids. In DNA, the CDR3 is TGTGCCAGCTCACCCAACCAAGAGACCCAGTACTTC. Translating gives CASSPNQETQYF.

V is TRBV29-1 and J is TRBJ1-1, with 9 bases fitting TRBD1. Germline values: CDR1 SQVTM, CDR2 ANQGSEA. CDR3 length: 10 amino acids. The V and J ends lost 7 bases and 11 bases, in that order; junction bases with no gene match: 5. The CDR3 DNA sequence: TGCAGCGGAGGACAGGGGAGTGCTTTCTTT. Translated: CSGGQGSAFF.

The J gene is TRBJ1-5, the V gene TRBV18; D call uncertain. CDR3 length: 12 residues. V lost 3 bases, J lost 4 bases, and 4 bases lay in between. Germline V CDR1 and CDR2: KGHSH, LQKENI. CDR3 bases: TGTGCCAGCTCACCTCCGAATCAGCCCCAGCATTTT. Amino acids: CASSPPNQPQHF.

The J gene is TRBJ1-1, the V gene TRBV10-3, with D tentatively TRBD1 (5 bases). V shed 8 bases and J shed 5 bases, with 12 bases lying between them. Germline V gene sequence: CDR1 ENHRY, CDR2 SYGVKD. There are 12 residues in the CDR3. The CDR3 here is CAIGRGLTEAFF. The CDR3 bases are TGTGCCATCGGAAGGGGATTAACTGAAGCTTTCTTT.

The genes are TRBV24-1 and TRBJ2-3; 7 nucleotides line up with TRBD2. Germline CDR1 reads KGHDR; CDR2 reads SFDVKD. There are 17 residues in the CDR3. V was pared by 4 bases and J by 5 bases, with 14 bases of the junction left unmatched. DNA for the CDR3: TGTGCCACCAGTGACCCCGCACGGGCGGGGGATAGAGATACGCAGTATTTT. This translates into CATSDPARAGDRDTQYF.

The chain carries TRBV2 and TRBJ1-3; 10 bases align to TRBD1. The CDR3 runs 16 residues. J lost 4 bases, V lost 3 bases, and 6 bases had no gene match. In germline, CDR1 is SNHLY, CDR2 FYNNEI. The CDR3 spells CASSDRQGAFGNTIYF. The CDR3 coding sequence is TGTGCCAGCAGTGACCGACAGGGGGCGTTCGGAAACACCATATATTTT.

The chain joins TRBV5-1 to TRBJ2-5; D is possibly TRBD2 (5 bases). Germline CDR1 is SGHRS and CDR2 is YFSETQ. The CDR3 has 16 residues. V was shortened by 0 bases and J by 5 bases, with 17 bases between the two germline ends. In nucleotides, the CDR3 is TGCGCCAGCAGCTTGGCCCCAGTAGCGACCACCGAGACCCAGTACTTC. Protein sequence: CASSLAPVATTETQYF.

The V and J genes are TRBV18 and TRBJ2-3, with 8 bases fitting TRBD2. Germline V gene lookup returns CDR1 KGHSH and CDR2 LQKENI. The V segment lost 8 bases and the J segment 1 base; nucleotides outside the gene matches: 5. The CDR3 spans 14 residues. The CDR3 bases are TGTGCCAGCCGACAAGCGGGGGGCACAGATACGCAGTATTTT. This sequence encodes CASRQAGGTDTQYF.

V usage is TRBV12-3 or TRBV12-4 and J usage is TRBJ1-5, with 8 bases aligning to TRBD1. J gave up 6 bases and V 7 bases, and 5 bases lay outside the gene matches. This CDR3 region has 13 residues. CDR3 in amino acids: CASNLDRVQPQHF. CDR3 DNA sequence: TGTGCCAGCAACCTGGACAGGGTTCAGCCCCAGCATTTT.

The genes are TRBV15 and TRBJ1-2; D is perhaps TRBD1 (5 bases). The germline gives CDR1 LNHNV, CDR2 YYDKDF (reference sequence). This CDR3 spans 16 amino acids. The germline V and J ends were trimmed by 4 bases and 0 bases, with 15 bases remaining between them. The CDR3 region has the DNA TGTGCCACCAGCACCGGGGGGACGCAAGCTAACTATGGCTACACCTTC. Translating gives CATSTGGTQANYGYTF.

V gene TRBV19 combines with J gene TRBJ1-5; D unresolved. Germline V CDR1 and CDR2: LNHDA, SQIVND (reference sequence). The CDR3 has 14 residues. Trimming took off 3 bases at V and 7 bases at J, with 13 bases between the two ends. CDR3 residues: CASSIPPRGQPQHF. In DNA form, the CDR3 reads TGTGCCAGTAGTATTCCCCCTCGAGGACAGCCCCAGCATTTT.